This T cell receptor (beta chain) comes out of a study of T cell responses to AZD1222 COVID-19 vaccine. Clones were read by immunoSEQ multiplex PCR, and TCRdb kept only the in-frame ones, dropping some. The sample has 120,000 or so clones, 85% to 95% seen once. CDR1 is SQVTM, CDR2 ANQGSEA, per germline. Trimming shortened V by 3 bases and J by 1 base, and 11 bases separated the two germline ends. The CDR3 length is 14 residues. The sequence was collected from an adult in good health. The rearrangement joins TRBV29-1 to TRBJ2-3; D unresolved. The source was peripheral blood, collected on day 0 of AZD1222 vaccination. In DNA form, the CDR3 reads TGCAGCGTTGATAGTTTGGGTGGCACAGATACGCAGTATTTT. Its translation is CSVDSLGGTDTQYF.